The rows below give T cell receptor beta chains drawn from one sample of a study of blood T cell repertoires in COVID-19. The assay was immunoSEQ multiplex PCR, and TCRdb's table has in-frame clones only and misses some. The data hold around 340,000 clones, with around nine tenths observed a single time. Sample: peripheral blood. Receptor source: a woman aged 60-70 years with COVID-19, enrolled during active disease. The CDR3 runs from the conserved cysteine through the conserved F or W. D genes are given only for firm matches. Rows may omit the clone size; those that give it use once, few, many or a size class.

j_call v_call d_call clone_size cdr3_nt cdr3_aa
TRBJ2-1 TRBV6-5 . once TGTGCCAGCAGTTACGGCGGGGCCGCCACCCATGAGCAGTTCTTC CASSYGGAATHEQFF
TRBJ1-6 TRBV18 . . TGTGCCAGCTCAAACCTGGACAGTGGGTATAATTCACCCCTCCACTTT CASSNLDSGYNSPLHF
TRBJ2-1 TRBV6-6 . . TGTGCCAGCAGTTACCCGGCCGCGGGCAATGAGCAGTTCTTC CASSYPAAGNEQFF
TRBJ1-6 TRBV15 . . TGTGCCACCAGCAGAGACCCCTTTTCACCCCTCCACTTT CATSRDPFSPLHF
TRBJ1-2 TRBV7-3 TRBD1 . TGTGCCAGCAGCTTAAGGGGACAGGGGGCAGATGGCTACACCTTC CASSLRGQGADGYTF
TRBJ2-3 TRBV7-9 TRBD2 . TGTGCCAGCAGCTTAGCAGGACTAGTATCCGATACGCAGTATTTT CASSLAGLVSDTQYF
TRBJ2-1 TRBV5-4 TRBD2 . TGTGCCAGCAGCTTTAGGCGGGGGACCTACAATGAGCAGTTCTTC CASSFRRGTYNEQFF
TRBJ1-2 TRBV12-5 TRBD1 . TGTGCTAGTGGTTTGATCCCCGGGACAGGGTACGTTGGCTACACCTTC CASGLIPGTGYVGYTF
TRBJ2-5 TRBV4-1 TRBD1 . TGCGCCAGCAGCCCGACCTCCGGGACAGTCCAAGAGACCCAGTACTTC CASSPTSGTVQETQYF
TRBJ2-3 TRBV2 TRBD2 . TGTGCCAGCAGAGGGACTAGTTTGTCGGGAACAGATACGCAGTATTTT CASRGTSLSGTDTQYF
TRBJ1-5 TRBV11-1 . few TGTGCCAGCAGCCCGAGGGCCGATCAGCCCCAGCATTTT CASSPRADQPQHF
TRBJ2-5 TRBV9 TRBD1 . TGTGCCAGCGGATCCGGGACAGTCCAAGAGACCCAGTACTTC CASGSGTVQETQYF
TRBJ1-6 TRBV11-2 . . TGTGCCAGCAGCTTAGCTCAGGGTGCCTATAATTCACCCCTCCACTTT CASSLAQGAYNSPLHF
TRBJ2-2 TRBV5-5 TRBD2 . TGTGCCAGCACCCCAAGAGCCACTAGCGGCACCGGGGAGCTGTTTTTT CASTPRATSGTGELFF
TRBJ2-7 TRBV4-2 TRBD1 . TGTGCCAGCAGCCAGGAGGGACAGGGGACCTACGAGCAGTACTTC CASSQEGQGTYEQYF
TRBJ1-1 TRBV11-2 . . TGTGCCAGCAGCTCAAGAACAGCCCTGAACACTGAAGCTTTCTTT CASSSRTALNTEAFF
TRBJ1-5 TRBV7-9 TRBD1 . TGTGCCAGCAGCCCGTCGACAGGGAGGAGTCAGCCCCAGCATTTT CASSPSTGRSQPQHF
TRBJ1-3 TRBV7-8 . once TGTGCCAGCAGCTTAGGCCGGGATTCGGTAATGACCATATATTTT CASSLGRDSVMTIYF
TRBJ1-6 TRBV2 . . TGTGCCAGCAGCCGGGGGGGATCCTATAATTCACCCCTCCACTTT CASSRGGSYNSPLHF
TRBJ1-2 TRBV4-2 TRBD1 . TGTGCCAGCAGCTCCGACAGGGGAAGGGGCTACACCTTC CASSSDRGRGYTF
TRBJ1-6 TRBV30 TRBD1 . TGTGCCTGGAGCCAGGGGACAGTTAATTCACCCCTCCACTTT CAWSQGTVNSPLHF
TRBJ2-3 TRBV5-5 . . TGTGCCAGCAGCCCTATTCTCGTGGTGACAGATACGCAGTATTTT CASSPILVVTDTQYF
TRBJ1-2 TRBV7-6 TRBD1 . TGTGCCAGCAGCTCCCCGGGACAGGGGGCGGGAGCTATCAGCTACACCTTC CASSSPGQGAGAISYTF
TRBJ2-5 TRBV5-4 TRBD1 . TGTGCCAGCTCGACAGGGGTAGAGACCCAGTACTTC CASSTGVETQYF
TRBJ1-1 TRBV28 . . TGTGCCAGCAGTTTAAATCCCCCCAGGGTAGAAGCTTTCTTT CASSLNPPRVEAFF
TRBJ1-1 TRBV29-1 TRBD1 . TGCAGCGGGGGACAGGGTTCGAACACTGAAGCTTTCTTT CSGGQGSNTEAFF
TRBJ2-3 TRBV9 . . TGTGCCAGCAGCGTAGGAGCAGGGCCCCCCACAGATACGCAGTATTTT CASSVGAGPPTDTQYF
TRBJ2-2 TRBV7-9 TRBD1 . TGTGCCAGCAGGATGGACAGGGCAAACACCGGGGAGCTGTTTTTT CASRMDRANTGELFF
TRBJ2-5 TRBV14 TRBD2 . TGTGCCAGCAGCCAAGAGGGTGGTGCCCAGCGGGGGCCACAAGAGACCCAGTACTTC CASSQEGGAQRGPQETQYF
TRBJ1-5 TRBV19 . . TGTGCCAGCCGCCATGACAGGACGAGCAATCAGCCCCAGCATTTT CASRHDRTSNQPQHF
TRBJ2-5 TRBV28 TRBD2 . TGTGCCAGCAGTTCGGGACTAGCGGTCCAAGAGACCCAGTACTTC CASSSGLAVQETQYF
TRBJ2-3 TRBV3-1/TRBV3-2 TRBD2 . TGTGCCAGCAGCGATTCCGGGACTAGCGGATTCACAGATACGCAGTATTTT CASSDSGTSGFTDTQYF
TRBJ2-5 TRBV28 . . TGTGCCAGCAGGTCACTCCAAGAGACCCAGTACTTC CASRSLQETQYF
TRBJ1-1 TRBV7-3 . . TGTGCCAGCAGCCCCGGCCCGGGAAACACTGAAGCTTTCTTT CASSPGPGNTEAFF
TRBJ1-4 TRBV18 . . TGTGCCAGCTCTCACAAAGTTGCTAATGAAAAACTGTTTTTT CASSHKVANEKLFF
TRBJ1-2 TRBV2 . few TGTGCCAGCAGTGATAGTGCTCCCCCTGGCTACACCTTC CASSDSAPPGYTF
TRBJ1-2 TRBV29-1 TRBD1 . TGCAGCGTTGATGAGGACAGGGGGACCTATGGCTACACCTTC CSVDEDRGTYGYTF
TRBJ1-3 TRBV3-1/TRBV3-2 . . TGTGCCAGCAGCCAGGGGCCTCCTGGAAACACCATATATTTT CASSQGPPGNTIYF
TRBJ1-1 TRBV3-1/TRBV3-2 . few TGTGCCAGCAGCCAAGACGAGGCGGTGAACACTGAAGCTTTCTTT CASSQDEAVNTEAFF
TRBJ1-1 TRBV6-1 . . TGTGCCAGCAGTGAGGTCCCGCAGGTCACTGAAGCTTTCTTT CASSEVPQVTEAFF